This TCR beta chain emerged from a study of low-dose radiotherapy and immunotherapy resistance in tumors. Alpha and beta chains were covered, as first-strand cDNA relied on TRAV- and TRBV-specific primers. Over approximately 19 PCR cycles, TCRs were amplified from a constant-region primer and V-primer adapter. TCRdb independently ran MiXCR on the reads; one entry per CDR3 protein. The data show tens of thousands of distinct CDR3 sequences, roughly 9% seen once. This clonotype was seen at least ten times. As for time point: before trial treatment. The treatment that donors received included nivolumab, ipilimumab, aspirin, low-dose cyclophosphamide and low-dose radiotherapy. Advanced solid tumors lacking tumor-infiltrating lymphocytes characterized eligible patients. Trimming took 6 bases from V and 2 from J, leaving 10 bases between them. CDR1 and CDR2 from the germline V gene are MDHEN and SYDVKM. The CDR3 spans 13 residues.

Source: PBMCs, taken before treatment. The chain carries TRBV28 and TRBJ2-5; D call uncertain. This clonotype was sampled from a male donor with prostate cancer. The CDR3 region is CASSLADQETQYF. DNA for the CDR3: TGTGCCAGCAGCTTAGCAGATCAAGAGACCCAGTACTTC.